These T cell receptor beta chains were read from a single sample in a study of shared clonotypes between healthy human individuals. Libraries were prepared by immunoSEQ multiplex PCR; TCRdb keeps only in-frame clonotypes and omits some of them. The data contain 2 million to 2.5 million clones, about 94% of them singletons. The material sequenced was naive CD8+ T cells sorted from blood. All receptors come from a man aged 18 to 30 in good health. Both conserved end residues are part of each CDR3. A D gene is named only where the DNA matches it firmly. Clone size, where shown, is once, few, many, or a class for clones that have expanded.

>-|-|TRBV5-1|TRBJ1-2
CASNSGDLGYGYTF
TGCGCCAGCAACTCCGGGGACTTGGGCTATGGCTACACCTTC
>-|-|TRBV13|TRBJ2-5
CASSYRGYTQETQYF
TGTGCCAGCAGCTACCGGGGGTATACGCAAGAGACCCAGTACTTC
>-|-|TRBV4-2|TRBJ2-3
CASSQDPNTDTQYF
TGTGCCAGCAGCCAAGACCCAAACACAGATACGCAGTATTTT
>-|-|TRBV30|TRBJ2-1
CAWSFGGYNEQFF
TGTGCCTGGAGTTTCGGTGGCTACAATGAGCAGTTCTTC
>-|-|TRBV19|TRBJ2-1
CASRPRLSSYNEQFF
TGTGCCAGTAGGCCCCGATTGAGCTCCTACAATGAGCAGTTCTTC
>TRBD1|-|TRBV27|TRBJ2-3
CASSQRQGSTDTQYF
TGTGCCAGCAGTCAGAGACAGGGAAGCACAGATACGCAGTATTTT
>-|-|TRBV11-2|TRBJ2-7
CASSLGGALGAYEQYF
TGTGCCAGCAGCTTAGGGGGGGCCCTAGGGGCCTACGAGCAGTACTTC
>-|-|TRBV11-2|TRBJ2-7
CASSLHSYTYEQYF
TGTGCCAGCAGCTTACATTCCTACACCTACGAGCAGTACTTC
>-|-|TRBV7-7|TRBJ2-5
CASSTDWEETQYF
TGTGCTAGCAGCACGGACTGGGAAGAGACCCAGTACTTC
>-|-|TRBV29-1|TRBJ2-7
CSVKQGGEQYF
TGCAGCGTTAAACAGGGTGGGGAGCAGTACTTC
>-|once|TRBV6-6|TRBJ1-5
CASNPHLVQPQHF
TGTGCCAGCAATCCCCATCTGGTTCAGCCCCAGCATTTT
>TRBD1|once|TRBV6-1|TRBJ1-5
CASSWTGIANQPQHF
TGTGCCAGCAGTTGGACAGGGATAGCAAATCAGCCCCAGCATTTT
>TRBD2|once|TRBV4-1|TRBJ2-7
CASSQRSGGYLSYEQYF
TGCGCCAGCAGCCAACGCTCCGGGGGGTACCTCTCCTACGAGCAGTACTTC
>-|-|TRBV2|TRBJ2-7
CASGRGTSYEQYF
TGTGCCAGTGGGCGGGGAACCTCCTACGAGCAGTACTTC
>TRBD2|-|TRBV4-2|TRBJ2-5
CASSRPTSDQETQYF
TGTGCCAGCAGCCGCCCGACTAGCGACCAAGAGACCCAGTACTTC
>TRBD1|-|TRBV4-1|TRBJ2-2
CASSQDLTGTGDGELFF
TGCGCCAGCAGCCAAGACTTAACGGGGACAGGGGACGGGGAGCTGTTTTTT
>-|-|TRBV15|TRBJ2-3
CATQNGRAGPSTDTQYF
TGTGCCACCCAGAATGGTAGAGCGGGCCCTAGCACAGATACGCAGTATTTT
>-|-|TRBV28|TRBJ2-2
CASSPTGELFF
TGTGCCAGCAGTCCTACCGGGGAGCTGTTTTTT
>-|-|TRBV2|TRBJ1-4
CASSEAGRDEKLFF
TGTGCCAGCAGTGAAGCGGGGAGGGATGAAAAACTGTTTTTT
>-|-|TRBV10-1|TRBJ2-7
CASSETGNSYEQYF
TGCGCCAGCAGTGAGACAGGAAACTCCTACGAGCAGTACTTC
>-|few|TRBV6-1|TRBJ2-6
CASSELDFSGANVLTF
TGTGCCAGCAGTGAATTGGACTTCTCTGGGGCCAACGTCCTGACTTTC
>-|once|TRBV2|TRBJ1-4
CASSESPIEKLFF
TGTGCCAGCAGTGAGAGTCCTATTGAAAAACTGTTTTTT
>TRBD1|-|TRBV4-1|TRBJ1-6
CASSRKTGGGNSPLHF
TGCGCCAGCAGCCGAAAAACAGGGGGCGGAAATTCACCCCTCCACTTT
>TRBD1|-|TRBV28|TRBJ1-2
CATLAQGQDGYTF
TGTGCCACCCTTGCACAGGGGCAGGATGGCTACACCTTC
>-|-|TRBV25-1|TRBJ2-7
CASSESRGEQYF
TGTGCCAGCAGTGAGTCGCGGGGCGAGCAGTACTTC
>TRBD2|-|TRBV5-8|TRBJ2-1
CASSLKPGLAGESYSREQFF
TGTGCCAGCAGCTTAAAGCCGGGACTAGCGGGGGAATCTTACAGTCGAGAGCAGTTCTTC
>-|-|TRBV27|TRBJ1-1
CASSHRSMNTEAFF
TGTGCCAGCTCCCACAGAAGCATGAACACTGAAGCTTTCTTT
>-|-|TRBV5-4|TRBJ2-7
CASSSTAKSSYEQYF
TGTGCCAGCAGCTCGACAGCAAAGAGCTCCTACGAGCAGTACTTC
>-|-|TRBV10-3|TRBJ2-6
CAGGLIHSGANVLTF
TGTGCTGGTGGACTTATCCACTCTGGGGCCAACGTCCTGACTTTC
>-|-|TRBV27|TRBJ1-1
CASSLTGMNTEAFF
TGTGCCAGCAGCCTGACAGGAATGAACACTGAAGCTTTCTTT
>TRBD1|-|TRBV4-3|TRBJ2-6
CASSLSLWDRGFSGANVLTF
TGCGCCAGCAGCCTAAGTCTATGGGACAGGGGATTCTCTGGGGCCAACGTCCTGACTTTC
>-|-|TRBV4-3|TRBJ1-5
CASSQDLGVQPQHF
TGCGCCAGCAGCCAAGATTTGGGGGTTCAGCCCCAGCATTTT
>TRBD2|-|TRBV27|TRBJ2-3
CASRGLVGTTEQYF
TGTGCCAGCAGGGGACTAGTGGGAACTACGGAGCAGTATTTT
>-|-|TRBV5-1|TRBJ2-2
CASSPLSSANTGELFF
TGCGCCAGCAGCCCCTTATCGAGCGCGAACACCGGGGAGCTGTTTTTT
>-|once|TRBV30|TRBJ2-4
CAWRYILGVEILAKNIQYF
TGTGCCTGGAGGTATATCTTGGGGGTGGAAATTCTGGCCAAAAACATTCAGTACTTC
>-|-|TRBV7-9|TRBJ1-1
CASSSHAGAYTEAFF
TGTGCCAGCAGCTCCCATGCGGGGGCATACACTGAAGCTTTCTTT
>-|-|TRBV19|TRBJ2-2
CASSIAHPRALANTGELFF
TGTGCCAGTAGTATAGCCCACCCTCGAGCCCTAGCCAACACCGGGGAGCTGTTTTTT
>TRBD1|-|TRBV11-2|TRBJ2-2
CASSLTGDTGELFF
TGTGCCAGCAGCTTAACAGGGGACACCGGGGAGCTGTTTTTT
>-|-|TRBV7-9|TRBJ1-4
CASSPPTGTTNEKLFF
TGTGCCAGCAGCCCGCCGACCGGGACAACCAATGAAAAACTGTTTTTT
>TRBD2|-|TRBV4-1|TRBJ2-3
CASSQDIGLAGGYGTDTQYF
TGCGCCAGCAGCCAAGATATCGGACTAGCGGGGGGTTACGGAACAGATACGCAGTATTTT
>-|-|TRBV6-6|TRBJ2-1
CATSTLALDGYNEQFF
TGTGCCACCAGCACCCTGGCTCTGGACGGATACAATGAGCAGTTCTTC
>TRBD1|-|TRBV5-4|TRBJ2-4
CASSLGDSPIQYF
TGTGCCAGCAGCTTGGGGGACAGCCCCATTCAGTACTTC
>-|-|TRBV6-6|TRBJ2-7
CASSRSGRIYEQYF
TGTGCCAGCAGCCGATCGGGACGGATCTACGAGCAGTACTTC
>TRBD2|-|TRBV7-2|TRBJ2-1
CASSLDGRAIDEQFF
TGTGCCAGCAGCTTAGACGGGAGGGCCATTGATGAGCAGTTCTTC
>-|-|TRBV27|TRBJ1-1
CASSSSGERIMNTEAFF
TGTGCCAGCAGTTCGTCCGGGGAGAGGATTATGAACACTGAAGCTTTCTTT